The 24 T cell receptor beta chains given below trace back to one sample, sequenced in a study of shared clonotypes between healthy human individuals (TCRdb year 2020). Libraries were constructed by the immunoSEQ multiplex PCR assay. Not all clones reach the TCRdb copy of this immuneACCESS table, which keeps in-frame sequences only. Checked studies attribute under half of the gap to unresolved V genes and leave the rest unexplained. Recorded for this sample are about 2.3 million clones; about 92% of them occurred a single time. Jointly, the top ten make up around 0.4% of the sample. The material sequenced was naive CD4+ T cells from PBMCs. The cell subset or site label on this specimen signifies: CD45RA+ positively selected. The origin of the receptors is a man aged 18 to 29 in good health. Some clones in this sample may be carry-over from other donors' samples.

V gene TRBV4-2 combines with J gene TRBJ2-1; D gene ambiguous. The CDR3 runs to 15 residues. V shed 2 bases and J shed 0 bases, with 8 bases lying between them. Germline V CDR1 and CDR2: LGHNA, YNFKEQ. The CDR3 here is CASSQTLSSYNEQFF. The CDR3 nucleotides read TGTGCCAGCAGCCAAACCCTGAGCTCCTACAATGAGCAGTTCTTC.

CDR3 protein: CASSEVRRARGTEAFF. DNA of the CDR3: TGTGCCAGCAGTGAAGTTCGCAGGGCGAGGGGCACTGAAGCTTTCTTT. The chain carries TRBV6-1 and TRBJ1-1; tentatively, D is TRBD1 (5 bases). Looked up from germline, CDR1 is MNHNS and CDR2 is SASEGT. This CDR3 is 16 amino acids long. V lost 1 base to trimming and J lost 4 bases, with 16 bases between them.

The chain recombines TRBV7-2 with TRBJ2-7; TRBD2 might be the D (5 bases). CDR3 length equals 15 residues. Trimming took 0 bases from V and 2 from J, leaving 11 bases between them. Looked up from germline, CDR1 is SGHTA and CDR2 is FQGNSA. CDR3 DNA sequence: TGTGCCAGCAGCTTAGCGGGAGTCGGCCCCTACGAGCAGTACTTC. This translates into CASSLAGVGPYEQYF.

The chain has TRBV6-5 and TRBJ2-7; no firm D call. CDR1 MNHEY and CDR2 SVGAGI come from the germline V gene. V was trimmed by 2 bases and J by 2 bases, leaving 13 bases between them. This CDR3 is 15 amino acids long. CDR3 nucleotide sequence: TGTGCCAGCAGTTACGGCTTTCAGGCCCCCTACGAGCAGTACTTC. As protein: CASSYGFQAPYEQYF.

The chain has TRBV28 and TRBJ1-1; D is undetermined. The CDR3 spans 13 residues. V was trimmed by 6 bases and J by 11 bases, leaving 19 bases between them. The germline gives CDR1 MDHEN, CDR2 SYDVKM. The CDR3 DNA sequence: TGTGCCAGCAGCCATAACGGGGTCTCAGAGGCTTTCTTT. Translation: CASSHNGVSEAFF.

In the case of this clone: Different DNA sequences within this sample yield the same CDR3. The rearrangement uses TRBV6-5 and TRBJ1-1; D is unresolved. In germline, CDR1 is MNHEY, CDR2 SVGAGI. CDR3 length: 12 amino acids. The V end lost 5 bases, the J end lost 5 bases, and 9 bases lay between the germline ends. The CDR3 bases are TGTGCCAGCAGTCCTGGGAGGACTGAAGCTTTCTTT. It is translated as CASSPGRTEAFF.

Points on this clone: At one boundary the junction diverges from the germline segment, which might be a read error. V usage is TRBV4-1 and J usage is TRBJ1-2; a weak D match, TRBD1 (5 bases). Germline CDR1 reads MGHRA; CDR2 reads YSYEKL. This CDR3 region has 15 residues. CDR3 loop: CASNQEGPWDYGYTF. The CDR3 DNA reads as TGCGCCAGCAACCAAGAGGGGCCATGGGACTATGGCTACACCTTC.

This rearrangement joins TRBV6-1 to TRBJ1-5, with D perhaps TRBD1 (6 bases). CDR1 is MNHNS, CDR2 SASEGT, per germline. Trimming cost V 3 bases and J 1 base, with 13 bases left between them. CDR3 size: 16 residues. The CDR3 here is CASSDLQGRSNQPQHF. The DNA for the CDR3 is TGTGCCAGCAGTGACCTACAGGGAAGAAGCAATCAGCCCCAGCATTTT.

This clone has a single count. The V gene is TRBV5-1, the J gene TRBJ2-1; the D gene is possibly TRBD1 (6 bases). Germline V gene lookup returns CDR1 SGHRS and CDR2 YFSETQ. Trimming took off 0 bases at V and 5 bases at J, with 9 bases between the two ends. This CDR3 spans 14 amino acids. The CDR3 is CASSLGDNHNEQFF. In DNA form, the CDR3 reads TGCGCCAGCAGCTTGGGGGACAATCACAATGAGCAGTTCTTC.

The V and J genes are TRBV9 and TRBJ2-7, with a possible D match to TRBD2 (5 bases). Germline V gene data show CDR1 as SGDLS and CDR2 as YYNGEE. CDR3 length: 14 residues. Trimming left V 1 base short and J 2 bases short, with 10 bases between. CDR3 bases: TGTGCCAGCAGCGTATCCGGGAATACCTACGAGCAGTACTTC. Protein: CASSVSGNTYEQYF. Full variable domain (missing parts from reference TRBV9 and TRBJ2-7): DSGVTQTPKHLITATGQRVTLRCSPRSGDLSVYWYQQSLDQGLQFLIQYYNGEERAKGNILERFSAQQFPDLHSELNLSSLELGDSALYFCASSVSGNTYEQYFGPGTRLTVT.

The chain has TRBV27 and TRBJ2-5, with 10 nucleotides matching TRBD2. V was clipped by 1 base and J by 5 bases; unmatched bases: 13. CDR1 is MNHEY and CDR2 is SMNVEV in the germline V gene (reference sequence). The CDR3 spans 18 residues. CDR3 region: CASSLLVAGGGPPETQYF. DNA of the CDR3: TGTGCCAGCAGTTTATTGGTAGCGGGAGGTGGCCCCCCGGAGACCCAGTACTTC.

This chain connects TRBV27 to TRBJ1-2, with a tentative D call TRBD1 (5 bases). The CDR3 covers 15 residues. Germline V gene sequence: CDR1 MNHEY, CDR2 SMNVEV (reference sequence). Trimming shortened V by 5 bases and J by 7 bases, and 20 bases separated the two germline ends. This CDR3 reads CASSIGGPLRGGYTF. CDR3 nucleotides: TGTGCCAGCAGTATCGGGGGACCGCTTCGCGGTGGCTACACCTTC.

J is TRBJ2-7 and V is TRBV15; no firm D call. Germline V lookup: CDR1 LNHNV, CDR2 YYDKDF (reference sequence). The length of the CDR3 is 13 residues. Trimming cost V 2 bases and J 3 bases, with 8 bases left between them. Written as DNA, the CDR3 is TGTGCCACCAGCAGAACAACAGACTACGAGCAGTACTTC. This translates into CATSRTTDYEQYF.

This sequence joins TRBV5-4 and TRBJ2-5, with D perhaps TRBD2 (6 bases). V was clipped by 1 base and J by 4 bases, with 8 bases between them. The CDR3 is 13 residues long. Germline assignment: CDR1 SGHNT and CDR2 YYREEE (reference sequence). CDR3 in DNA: TGTGCCAGCAGCTTGTGGGGGGTAGAGACCCAGTACTTC. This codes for CASSLWGVETQYF.

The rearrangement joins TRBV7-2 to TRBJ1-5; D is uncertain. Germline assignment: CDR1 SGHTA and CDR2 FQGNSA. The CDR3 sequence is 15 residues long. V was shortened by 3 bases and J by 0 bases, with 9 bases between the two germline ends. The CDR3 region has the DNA TGTGCCAGCAGCTTTCAGCATTATAGCAATCAGCCCCAGCATTTT. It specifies CASSFQHYSNQPQHF.

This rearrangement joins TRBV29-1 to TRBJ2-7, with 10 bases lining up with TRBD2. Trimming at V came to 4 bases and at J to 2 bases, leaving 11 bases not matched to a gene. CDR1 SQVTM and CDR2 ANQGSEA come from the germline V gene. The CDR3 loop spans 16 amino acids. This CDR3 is CSVVGSVLAGTYEQYF. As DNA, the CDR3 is TGCAGCGTTGTAGGATCGGTACTAGCGGGAACCTACGAGCAGTACTTC.

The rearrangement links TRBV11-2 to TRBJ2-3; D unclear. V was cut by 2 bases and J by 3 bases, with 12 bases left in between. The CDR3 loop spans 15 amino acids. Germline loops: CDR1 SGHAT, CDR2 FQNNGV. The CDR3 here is CASSLIGRATDTQYF. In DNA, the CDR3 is TGTGCCAGCAGCTTAATAGGAAGGGCGACAGATACGCAGTATTTT.

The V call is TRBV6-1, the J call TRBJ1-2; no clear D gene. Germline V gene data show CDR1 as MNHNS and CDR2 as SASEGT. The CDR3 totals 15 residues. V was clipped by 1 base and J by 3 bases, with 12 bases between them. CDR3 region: CASSEGLQFDYGYTF. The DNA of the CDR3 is TGTGCCAGCAGTGAAGGCCTACAGTTCGACTATGGCTACACCTTC.

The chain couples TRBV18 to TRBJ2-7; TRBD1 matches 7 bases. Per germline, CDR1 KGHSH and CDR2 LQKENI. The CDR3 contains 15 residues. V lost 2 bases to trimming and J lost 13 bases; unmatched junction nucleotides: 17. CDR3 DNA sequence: TGTGCCAGCTCACCAACGCAGGGGGAACCATTTCGTGGTTACTTC. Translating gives CASSPTQGEPFRGYF. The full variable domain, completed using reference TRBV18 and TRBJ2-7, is NAGVMQNPRHLVRRRGQEARLRCSPMKGHSHVYWYRQLPEEGLKFMVYLQKENIIDESGMPKERFSAEFPKEGPSILRIQQVVRGDSAAYFCASSPTQGEPFRGYFGPGTRLTVT.

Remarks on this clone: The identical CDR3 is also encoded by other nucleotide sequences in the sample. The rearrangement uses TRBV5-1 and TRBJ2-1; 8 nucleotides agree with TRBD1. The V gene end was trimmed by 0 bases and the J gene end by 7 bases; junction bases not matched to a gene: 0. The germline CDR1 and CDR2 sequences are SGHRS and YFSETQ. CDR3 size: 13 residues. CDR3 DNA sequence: TGCGCCAGCAGCTTGGGGACAGGGAATGAGCAGTTCTTC. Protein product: CASSLGTGNEQFF.

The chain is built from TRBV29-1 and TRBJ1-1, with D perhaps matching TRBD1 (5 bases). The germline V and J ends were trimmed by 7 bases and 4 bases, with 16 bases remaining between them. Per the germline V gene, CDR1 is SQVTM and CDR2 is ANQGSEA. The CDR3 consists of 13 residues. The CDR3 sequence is CSGDLGGGTEAFF. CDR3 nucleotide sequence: TGCAGCGGAGACCTGGGGGGTGGCACTGAAGCTTTCTTT.

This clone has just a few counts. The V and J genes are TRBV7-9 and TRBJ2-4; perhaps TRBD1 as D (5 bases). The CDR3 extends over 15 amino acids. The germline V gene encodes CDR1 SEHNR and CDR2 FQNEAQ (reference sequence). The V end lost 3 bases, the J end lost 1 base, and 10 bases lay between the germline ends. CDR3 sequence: CASSFPGMAKNIQYF. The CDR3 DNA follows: TGTGCCAGCAGCTTTCCAGGGATGGCCAAAAACATTCAGTACTTC.

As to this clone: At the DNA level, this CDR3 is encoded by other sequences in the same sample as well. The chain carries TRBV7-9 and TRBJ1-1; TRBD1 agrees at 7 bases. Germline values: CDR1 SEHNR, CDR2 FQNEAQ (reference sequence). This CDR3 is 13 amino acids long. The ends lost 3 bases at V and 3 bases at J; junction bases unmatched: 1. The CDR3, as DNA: TGTGCCAGCAGCTTCGGACAGGACACTGAAGCTTTCTTT. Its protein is CASSFGQDTEAFF. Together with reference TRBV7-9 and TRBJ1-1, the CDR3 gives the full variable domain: DTGVSQNPRHKITKRGQNVTFRCDPISEHNRLYWYRQTLGQGPEFLTYFQNEAQLEKSRLLSDRFSAERPKGSFSTLEIQRTEQGDSAMYLCASSFGQDTEAFFGQGTRLTVV.

The CDR3 coding sequence is TGTGCCAGCAGTGAAGGATCGGGAGCGGAGCAGTTCTTC. The encoded protein is CASSEGSGAEQFF. This chain links TRBV25-1 with TRBJ2-1; D might be TRBD2 (6 bases). CDR1 is MGHDK, CDR2 SYGVNS, per germline. The CDR3 contains 13 residues. V lost 2 bases and J lost 10, with 12 bases in between. Based on the CDR3 plus reference TRBV25-1 and TRBJ2-1, the full variable domain is EADIYQTPRYLVIGTGKKITLECSQTMGHDKMYWYQQDPGMELHLIHYSYGVNSTEKGDLSSESTVSRIRTEHFPLTLESARPSHTSQYLCASSEGSGAEQFFGPGTRLTVL.